This is a list of T cell receptor beta chains from one sample in a study of T cells in localized non-small cell lung cancer. Some clones are missing from TCRdb's copy, which holds only in-frame ones; the method was immunoSEQ multiplex PCR. The data contain about 52,000 clones, around nine tenths of them singletons. The material was PBMCs, obtained before any cancer treatment. These TCRs come from a female donor with stage II lung adenocarcinoma. CDR3s include the opening cysteine and the closing phenylalanine or tryptophan. The order of the fields is CDR3 DNA, CDR3 protein, D gene, V gene, J gene, clone size. D genes are given only for firm matches. A row's size may be missing; if present it is once, few, many or a size class.

TGTGCCAGCAGCTTGGGAGGGACAGGGGAGTCTAACTATGGCTACACCTTC	CASSLGGTGESNYGYTF	TRBD1	TRBV5-4	TRBJ1-2	NA
TGTGCCAGCAGCTTAGTTTGGGCAGGGACCTACGAGCAGTACTTC	CASSLVWAGTYEQYF	NA	TRBV11-2	TRBJ2-7	NA
TGTGCCAGCAGCCAAGATCGAAGCACTGAAGCTTTCTTT	CASSQDRSTEAFF	NA	TRBV14	TRBJ1-1	few
TGTGCCAGCAGCGTACGTACAGGGCTTCCCACCTTC	CASSVRTGLPTF	NA	TRBV9	TRBJ1-2	NA
TGTGCCAGCTCACCTTGGACACCGAAAAACACTGAAGCTTTCTTT	CASSPWTPKNTEAFF	NA	TRBV18	TRBJ1-1	NA
TGTGCCAGCAGCCGAGGAGGTCCCGGGAACACTGAAGCTTTCTTT	CASSRGGPGNTEAFF	NA	TRBV5-4	TRBJ1-1	NA
TGCGCCAGCAGCTTGTTGGGACTAGCGGGGGGGCGACACAATGAGCAGTTCTTC	CASSLLGLAGGRHNEQFF	TRBD2	TRBV5-1	TRBJ2-1	NA
TGTGCCAGCAGTATACTAGCGGGGGGGCCTTATGAGCAGTTCTTC	CASSILAGGPYEQFF	TRBD2	TRBV6-4	TRBJ2-1	NA
TGTGCCACGGGGTTGGGTGAGCAGTTCTTC	CATGLGEQFF	NA	TRBV19	TRBJ2-1	NA
TGTGCCAGCAGCCGCTACTCAACAGGGGAGAAGACAGATACGCAGTATTTT	CASSRYSTGEKTDTQYF	TRBD1	TRBV7-7	TRBJ2-3	NA
TGCGCCAGCAGCACATCGTCTAGCGAAGAGACCCAGTACTTC	CASSTSSSEETQYF	NA	TRBV5-1	TRBJ2-5	NA
TGTGCCGGGACAGGAGGGAGGAGGGAAGCTTTCTTT	CAGTGGRREAFF	TRBD1	TRBV30	TRBJ1-1	few
TGTGCCAGTAGTTTGGATTCGAGAGCAGCTGAGCAGTTCTTC	CASSLDSRAAEQFF	NA	TRBV19	TRBJ2-1	NA
TGTGCCAGTAGGCTTAGCGGGGAGACGCAGTATTTT	CASRLSGETQYF	TRBD2	TRBV19	TRBJ2-3	few
TGTGCCAGCAAAAGGTCTCCAGGCACTGAAGCTTTCTTT	CASKRSPGTEAFF	NA	TRBV27	TRBJ1-1	NA
TGCGCCAGCACCGAAGACAGGGCCACTGAAGCTTTCTTT	CASTEDRATEAFF	TRBD1	TRBV5-1	TRBJ1-1	NA
TGTGCCAGTATGGGATGGGGACAACAGCCCCAGCATTTT	CASMGWGQQPQHF	NA	TRBV19	TRBJ1-5	NA
TGTGCCAGCAGCTTAATTTCAGGGGAGCCCCTCCACTTT	CASSLISGEPLHF	NA	TRBV7-3	TRBJ1-6	NA
TGTGCCAGCAGCAGAGGGACAGGGAAGAACACTGAAGCTTTCTTT	CASSRGTGKNTEAFF	TRBD1	TRBV5-4	TRBJ1-1	NA
TGTGCCAGCAGCTTGGAGGACAGGGAGTACGAGCAGTACTTC	CASSLEDREYEQYF	TRBD1	TRBV5-4	TRBJ2-7	NA
TGTGCCATCAGTGAACAGGAATATGGCTACACCTTC	CAISEQEYGYTF	NA	TRBV10-3	TRBJ1-2	NA
TGTGCCAGCAGCGCCCAGGACAACTCTGGAAACACCATATATTTT	CASSAQDNSGNTIYF	NA	TRBV9	TRBJ1-3	NA
TGTGCCAGCAGCTTGGATGGGTTCCAGAGGGGGCTTGAAGACTATGGCTACACCTTC	CASSLDGFQRGLEDYGYTF	TRBD1	TRBV5-5	TRBJ1-2	NA
TGTGCCAGCAGCTACGGGTTGGTCTGGCCCCAGCATTTT	CASSYGLVWPQHF	NA	TRBV27	TRBJ1-5	NA
TGTGCCAGCAGCTTGGGGAGGAGCGAGCAGTACTTC	CASSLGRSEQYF	NA	TRBV5-6	TRBJ2-7	NA
TGTGCCAGCTCACCCACTCTACACAGTGATGGAAACACCATATATTTT	CASSPTLHSDGNTIYF	NA	TRBV18	TRBJ1-3	NA
TGTGCCAGCAGTAAATGGACTAGCACAGATACGCAGTATTTT	CASSKWTSTDTQYF	NA	TRBV27	TRBJ2-3	NA
TGTGCCAGCAGCCAAGGCTACAATGAGCAGTTCTTC	CASSQGYNEQFF	NA	TRBV4-2	TRBJ2-1	few
TGCGCCAGCAGTGAAGGTAGACTAGCCCCAGATACGCAGTATTTT	CASSEGRLAPDTQYF	TRBD2	TRBV10-1	TRBJ2-3	NA
TGTGCCAGTAGTATAACAACAGCCTCCACTGAAGCTTTCTTT	CASSITTASTEAFF	NA	TRBV19	TRBJ1-1	NA
TGTGCCAGCAGTCCTCGAGCCGGGACGGACAATTCACCCCTCCACTTT	CASSPRAGTDNSPLHF	NA	TRBV6-6	TRBJ1-6	once
TGTGCCAGCAGTTTATCCGGGCGGTGGGGCCCAACAGATACGCAGTATTTT	CASSLSGRWGPTDTQYF	NA	TRBV27	TRBJ2-3	NA
TGCGCCAGCAGCTTGGTAACCCAGGGAGCCTACGAGCAGTACTTC	CASSLVTQGAYEQYF	NA	TRBV5-1	TRBJ2-7	NA
TGCGCCAGCAGCTTTAGTGGGGGCCAAGAGACCCAGTACTTC	CASSFSGGQETQYF	NA	TRBV5-1	TRBJ2-5	NA
TGTGCCAGCAGTGTCAGGGCCGAGCAGTACTTC	CASSVRAEQYF	NA	TRBV2	TRBJ2-7	few
TGTGCCAGCAGCGTAAGGGGTGGAGGGACTGGGAGCACAGATACGCAGTATTTT	CASSVRGGGTGSTDTQYF	NA	TRBV9	TRBJ2-3	NA
TGTGCCAGCAGCTGGTGGGACGGGTACACTGAAGCTTTCTTT	CASSWWDGYTEAFF	NA	TRBV5-6	TRBJ1-1	NA
TGTGCCAGTAGCCTTATAGCCCGCAGGGGCCCTAACTATGGCTACACCTTC	CASSLIARRGPNYGYTF	NA	TRBV19	TRBJ1-2	NA
TGTGCCAGTAGTATCCCAGGGGGGGAGACCCAGTACTTC	CASSIPGGETQYF	NA	TRBV19	TRBJ2-5	NA
TGTGCCAGCAGCCCGGGTTTGGTCTGGAATGAAAAACTGTTTTTT	CASSPGLVWNEKLFF	NA	TRBV14	TRBJ1-4	NA
TGCGCCAGCAGCCAAGAGGAGGGCGTAAGCACCGGGGAGCTGTTTTTT	CASSQEEGVSTGELFF	NA	TRBV4-1	TRBJ2-2	few
TGTGCCAGCAGCTTCTCGGGGTCCGGCACTGAAGCTTTCTTT	CASSFSGSGTEAFF	NA	TRBV7-9	TRBJ1-1	NA
TGCGCCAGCAGGATAGCGGGGCGCCAAATTTACAATGAGCAGTTCTTC	CASRIAGRQIYNEQFF	TRBD2	TRBV10-2	TRBJ2-1	NA
TGTGCCAGCAGTTACTCGCGGGCAGGGCCCACCGGGGAGCTGTTTTTT	CASSYSRAGPTGELFF	NA	TRBV6-6	TRBJ2-2	NA